Listed below are T cell receptor beta chains from one sample, sequenced in a study of T-cell memory formation after mild COVID-19. TCRdb re-called the 5' RACE reads with MiXCR, one entry per CDR3 protein. The sample has 300,000 to 400,000 distinct CDR3 sequences; roughly 21% are singletons. The specimen sequenced was PBMCs or a T cell subset sorted from them (not recorded which). The receptors were sampled from an adult woman who had mild COVID-19 (a few samples of this study predate the infection). Cell type and time point are not known. Both conserved end residues are part of each CDR3. The D gene is left open where the match is weak. Clone size is stated in some rows and not others, as once, few, many or a class when expanded.

TRBJ2-7	TRBV7-9	NA	few	TGTGCCAGCAGCTCAAGTCTTTCGGGACCCTACGAGCAGTACTTC	CASSSSLSGPYEQYF
TRBJ2-5	TRBV12-3/TRBV12-4	NA	few	TGTGCCAGCAGGGCAGACAGAGCCCAAGAGACCCAGTACTTC	CASRADRAQETQYF
TRBJ2-7	TRBV12-3/TRBV12-4	NA	few	TGTGCCAGCAATTCCGGGAGCCCCTACGAGCAGTACTTC	CASNSGSPYEQYF
TRBJ2-1	TRBV9	NA	NA	TGTGCCAGCAGCGTAGTCATGGCGGCGGAAATTGAGCAGTTCTTC	CASSVVMAAEIEQFF
TRBJ2-4	TRBV6-5	TRBD1	few	TGTGCCAGCAGTTCAGGGGGTGTAGCCAAAAACATTCAGTACTTC	CASSSGGVAKNIQYF
TRBJ2-7	TRBV5-1	NA	few	TGCGCCAGCAGCTTGGAGGTGGACTACGAGCAGTACTTC	CASSLEVDYEQYF
TRBJ1-2	TRBV9	TRBD1	NA	TGTGCCAGCAGCGTCGATCAACAGGGGGTCAACTATGGCTACACCTTC	CASSVDQQGVNYGYTF
TRBJ2-7	TRBV5-1	NA	NA	TGCGCCAGCAGCCCTGGATTGGAAATCTACGAGCAGTACTTC	CASSPGLEIYEQYF
TRBJ1-4	TRBV23-1	TRBD1	few	TGCGCCAGCAGTCAACCGACAGGGGGCGGTGAAAAACTGTTTTTT	CASSQPTGGGEKLFF
TRBJ2-5	TRBV7-8	NA	few	TGTGCCAGCAGCTACCCCCGCCAGGGTGGGCGAGAGACCCAGTACTTC	CASSYPRQGGRETQYF
TRBJ2-3	TRBV20-1	NA	few	TGCAGTGCTAGAGCCGAGAAATCCGTCGGTGATACGCAGTATTTT	CSARAEKSVGDTQYF
TRBJ2-2	TRBV7-9	TRBD1	few	TGTGCCAGCAGCCCTAGGATGGGGACAGGGGGACACACCGGGGAGCTGTTTTTT	CASSPRMGTGGHTGELFF
TRBJ2-5	TRBV6-5	NA	few	TGTGCCAGCAGTTACGGGCGTCGGGGAGAGACCCAGTACTTC	CASSYGRRGETQYF
TRBJ1-2	TRBV7-3	TRBD1	few	TGTGCCAGCAGCCCCTACGACAGGGGGAGCCATGGCTACACCTTC	CASSPYDRGSHGYTF
TRBJ2-7	TRBV20-1	TRBD2	few	TGCAGTGCTAGAGATCGGGGGACTAGCGGCTACGAGCAGTACTTC	CSARDRGTSGYEQYF
TRBJ2-5	TRBV24-1	TRBD1	NA	TGTGCCACCAGTGATCTGACAGGGGGCCTGGAGACCCAGTACTTC	CATSDLTGGLETQYF
TRBJ2-5	TRBV12-5	NA	NA	TGTGCTAGTGGTTTCGCGGTCGGGACCCAGTACTTC	CASGFAVGTQYF
TRBJ2-3	TRBV9	TRBD1	NA	TGTGCCAGCAGCGATGAGGGGGCGCCGGTAGATACGCAGTATTTT	CASSDEGAPVDTQYF
TRBJ2-5	TRBV9	NA	few	TGTGCCAGCAGCGTAGAGGAAGAGACCCAGTACTTC	CASSVEEETQYF
TRBJ1-5	TRBV6-2/TRBV6-3	NA	NA	TGTGCCAGCAGTTACTATGGGCAGGGAGGAGGACAGCCCCAGCATTTT	CASSYYGQGGGQPQHF
TRBJ2-3	TRBV6-2/TRBV6-3	NA	NA	TGTGCCAGCAGTCACGGGACTCCGACAGATACGCAGTATTTT	CASSHGTPTDTQYF
TRBJ1-6	TRBV7-7	NA	few	TGTGCCAGCAGCTCGACGACAGTGACTAATTCACCCCTCCACTTT	CASSSTTVTNSPLHF
TRBJ1-1	TRBV6-2/TRBV6-3	TRBD1	NA	TGTGCCAGCAGTTACGCCAGGGGGATGAACACTGAAGCTTTCTTT	CASSYARGMNTEAFF
TRBJ1-1	TRBV3-1	NA	few	TGTGCCAGCAGCCACGATACTTTAAACACTGAAGCTTTCTTT	CASSHDTLNTEAFF
TRBJ2-1	TRBV7-3	NA	NA	TGTGCCAGCAGCTTAACTAGGACCAATTCCTACAATGAGCAGTTCTTC	CASSLTRTNSYNEQFF
TRBJ2-1	TRBV20-1	TRBD2	NA	TGCAGTGCTAGAGGACTAGCCTATGAGCAGTTCTTC	CSARGLAYEQFF
TRBJ2-1	TRBV7-2	NA	NA	TGTGCCAGCAGAACAAGCAGGGGTGGTAATGAGCAGTTCTTC	CASRTSRGGNEQFF
TRBJ2-3	TRBV9	NA	NA	TGTGCCAGCAGCGCCGCCTCATTCCAGGGGCGGACAGATACGCAGTATTTT	CASSAASFQGRTDTQYF
TRBJ1-1	TRBV7-3	NA	NA	TGTGCCAGCAGCTTAAGTAAGGGACCCCACACTGAAGCTTTCTTT	CASSLSKGPHTEAFF
TRBJ2-1	TRBV4-1	TRBD2	few	TGCGCCAGCAGCCAAGATTTAAGCCTACTAGCGGGCTACAATGAGCAGTTCTTC	CASSQDLSLLAGYNEQFF
TRBJ2-7	TRBV5-6	TRBD1	few	TGTGCCAGCACCCCGATCGGACAGGGCCTCGTGGAGCAGTACTTC	CASTPIGQGLVEQYF
TRBJ2-2	TRBV5-1	NA	few	TGCGCCAGCAGCCTTGATTTTACGAACACCGGGGAGCTGTTTTTT	CASSLDFTNTGELFF
TRBJ1-6	TRBV5-5	NA	NA	TGTGCCAGCAGCTTGGCCGAGTCACCCCTCCACTTT	CASSLAESPLHF
TRBJ2-2	TRBV24-1	NA	NA	TGTGCCACCAGTGTCCAACAGGGCCCCGTGGAGCTGTTTTTT	CATSVQQGPVELFF
TRBJ2-1	TRBV7-3	TRBD2	NA	TGTGCCAGCAGCTTATCACTAGCGGACTACAATGAGCAGTTCTTC	CASSLSLADYNEQFF
TRBJ1-1	TRBV7-6	TRBD1	NA	TGTGCCAGCAGCTTAGGGGGACAGGGGACTCACTCTGAAGCTTTCTTT	CASSLGGQGTHSEAFF
TRBJ2-1	TRBV24-1	NA	few	TGTGCCACCAGTGATGATGGGTCCTACAATGAGCAGTTCTTC	CATSDDGSYNEQFF
TRBJ2-1	TRBV7-3	NA	few	TGTGCCAGCAGCTCCGGGGTCAACAATGAGCAGTTCTTC	CASSSGVNNEQFF
TRBJ1-2	TRBV20-1	TRBD1	few	TGCAGTGCAGGAGACAGGGCTGGCTACACCTTC	CSAGDRAGYTF